One sample yielded the 7 T cell receptor beta chains listed below, sequenced in a study of shared T cell receptors in the human thymus. Assay: immunoSEQ multiplex PCR; the TCRdb copy retains only in-frame clones and omits some. In the table there are 500,000 to 750,000 clones, more than 75% of which are singletons. These data were likewise used in another study, on human thymus T cells.

The material sequenced was thymocytes. The source of these receptors is a boy in the first two years of life with a congenital heart defect.

The rearrangement links TRBV7-2 to TRBJ2-3; 7 nucleotides match TRBD2. V shed 5 bases and J 2 bases; nucleotides not matched to a gene: 1. This CDR3 comprises 13 residues. Germline V gene lookup returns CDR1 SGHTA and CDR2 FQGNSA. This CDR3 is CASSRDYTDTQYF. In DNA, the CDR3 is TGTGCCAGCAGCCGGGACTACACAGATACGCAGTATTTT.

The chain combines TRBV2 with TRBJ2-7; 8 nucleotides match TRBD2. The CDR3 is 14 residues long. J gave up 5 bases and V 5 bases, and 8 bases lay outside the gene matches. CDR1 and CDR2 (germline): SNHLY, FYNNEI. The CDR3 loop is CASSSGSIIHEQYF. CDR3 nucleotides: TGTGCCAGCAGTAGCGGGAGCATTATCCACGAGCAGTACTTC.

This clone occurred once. The rearrangement uses TRBV5-6 and TRBJ2-2; weak D call: TRBD1 (6 bases). The CDR3 is 14 residues long. The V gene's germline CDR1 is SGHDT and CDR2 YYEEEE. V was shortened by 3 bases and J by 6 bases, with 12 bases between the two germline ends. CDR3 loop: CASSSGAHSGELFF. In nucleotides, the CDR3 is TGTGCCAGCAGCTCAGGGGCGCACTCCGGGGAGCTGTTTTTT.

This chain joins TRBV27 and TRBJ1-1; 8 bases are a match to TRBD1. J was trimmed by 0 bases and V by 5 bases; bases with no gene match: 2. Looked up from germline, CDR1 is MNHEY and CDR2 is SMNVEV (reference sequence). This CDR3 is built from 14 residues. CDR3 in amino acids: CASSATGVNTEAFF. The DNA for the CDR3 is TGTGCCAGCAGTGCGACAGGGGTGAACACTGAAGCTTTCTTT.

The J gene is TRBJ2-1, the V gene TRBV6-5; 9 nucleotides line up with TRBD2. The germline CDR1 and CDR2 sequences are MNHEY and SVGAGI. This CDR3 region has 14 residues. V dropped 6 bases and J dropped 7; count of bases not matched to a gene: 7. This CDR3 is CASRREGSMNEQFF. DNA of the CDR3: TGTGCCAGCAGGCGGGAGGGAAGTATGAATGAGCAGTTCTTC.

V gene TRBV4-3 combines with J gene TRBJ2-1, with 7 bases that match TRBD1. Germline V lookup: CDR1 LGHNA, CDR2 YSLEER. V shed 0 bases and J 0 bases; nucleotides not matched to a gene: 8. This CDR3 region has 18 residues. CDR3 in DNA: TGCGCCAGCAGCCAAGATCGAGGGGGCGACAGCTCCTACAATGAGCAGTTCTTC. Translation gives CASSQDRGGDSSYNEQFF.

V is TRBV28 and J is TRBJ2-2, with a tentative D call TRBD1 (5 bases). V was clipped by 8 bases and J by 0 bases, with 13 bases between them. The CDR3 covers 15 residues. CDR1 and CDR2 (germline): MDHEN, SYDVKM. The CDR3, as DNA: TGTGCCAGCGGACCTTGGACACCGAACACCGGGGAGCTGTTTTTT. Translation: CASGPWTPNTGELFF.